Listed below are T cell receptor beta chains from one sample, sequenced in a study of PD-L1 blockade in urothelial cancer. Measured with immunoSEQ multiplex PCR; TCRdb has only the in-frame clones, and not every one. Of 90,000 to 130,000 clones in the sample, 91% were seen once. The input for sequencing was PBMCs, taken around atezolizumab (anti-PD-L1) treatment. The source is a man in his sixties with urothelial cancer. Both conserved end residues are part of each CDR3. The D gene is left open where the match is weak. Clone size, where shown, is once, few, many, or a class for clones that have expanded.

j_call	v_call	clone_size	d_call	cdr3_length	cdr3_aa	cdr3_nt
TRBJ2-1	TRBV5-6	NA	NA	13	CASSWQGGNEQFF	TGTGCCAGCAGCTGGCAGGGAGGCAATGAGCAGTTCTTC
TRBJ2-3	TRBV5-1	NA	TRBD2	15	CASSLGTSGADTQYF	TGCGCCAGCAGCTTGGGGACTAGCGGCGCAGATACGCAGTATTTT
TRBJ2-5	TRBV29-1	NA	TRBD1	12	CSADRGLETQYF	TGCAGCGCCGACAGGGGGCTGGAGACCCAGTACTTC
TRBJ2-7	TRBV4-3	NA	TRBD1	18	CASSQAPGTGKGSYEQYF	TGCGCCAGCAGCCAAGCCCCGGGGACAGGGAAAGGCTCCTACGAGCAGTACTTC
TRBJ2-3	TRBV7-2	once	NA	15	CASSLQGWSTDTQYF	TGTGCCAGCAGCTTACAGGGATGGAGCACAGATACGCAGTATTTT
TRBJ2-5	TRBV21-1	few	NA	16	CASSYPLAGGGETQYF	TGTGCCAGCAGCTATCCACTAGCGGGAGGTGGGGAGACCCAGTACTTC
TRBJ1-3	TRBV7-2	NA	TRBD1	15	CASSRQGGSGNTIYF	TGTGCCAGCAGCCGACAGGGGGGATCTGGAAACACCATATATTTT
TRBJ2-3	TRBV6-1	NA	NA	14	CASWRSSSTDTQYF	TGTGCCAGCTGGAGGAGCTCTAGCACAGATACGCAGTATTTT
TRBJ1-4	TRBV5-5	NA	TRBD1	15	CASSYTGQGAEKLFF	TGTGCCAGCAGTTATACGGGACAGGGGGCTGAAAAACTGTTTTTT
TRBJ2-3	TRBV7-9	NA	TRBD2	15	CASSRAGGLPDTQYF	TGTGCCAGCAGCCGAGCGGGAGGGCTCCCAGATACGCAGTATTTT
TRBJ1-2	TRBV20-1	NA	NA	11	CSTGTPYGYTF	TGCAGCACCGGGACACCTTATGGCTACACCTTC
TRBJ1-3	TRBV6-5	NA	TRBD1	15	CASSPRPGQRNTIYF	TGTGCCAGCAGCCCCCGTCCGGGACAGAGAAACACCATATATTTT
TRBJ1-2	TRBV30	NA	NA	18	CAWDPGRLGAFANYGYTF	TGTGCCTGGGACCCGGGAAGGCTGGGGGCCTTCGCTAACTATGGCTACACCTTC
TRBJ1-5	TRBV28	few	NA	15	CAIVEGHRGNQPQHF	TGTGCCATTGTAGAGGGCCATCGTGGCAATCAGCCCCAGCATTTT
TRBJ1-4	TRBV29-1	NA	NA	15	CSVGGLEAANEKLFF	TGCAGCGTTGGGGGCCTCGAGGCCGCTAATGAAAAACTGTTTTTT